What follows are 28 T cell receptor beta chains derived from one specimen sequenced in a study of blood T cell repertoires in COVID-19. The table came from immunoSEQ multiplex PCR; TCRdb's copy has only in-frame clones and leaves some out. The sample holds 150,000 to 200,000 clones, around 81% seen once. The sequencing sample was made of peripheral blood. These receptors all stem from a woman aged 40 to 50 with COVID-19, enrolled during active disease.

The CDR3 spells CASSMGASGGETQYF. In nucleotides, the CDR3 is TGTGCCAGTAGTATGGGAGCTAGCGGGGGAGAGACCCAGTACTTC. The V gene is TRBV19, the J gene TRBJ2-5; 10 nucleotides align to TRBD2. V shed 3 bases and J 4 bases; nucleotides not matched to a gene: 5. Per the germline V gene, CDR1 is LNHDA and CDR2 is SQIVND (reference sequence). The CDR3 sequence is 15 residues long.

The chain joins TRBV11-2 to TRBJ2-5, with 10 bases fitting TRBD2. V gave up 1 base and J gave up 3 bases; unmatched junction bases: 8. This CDR3 contains 17 residues. Germline V lookup: CDR1 SGHAT, CDR2 FQNNGV. CDR3 amino acids: CASSLGSPGLAKETQYF. The CDR3 DNA is TGTGCCAGCAGCTTAGGGTCCCCGGGACTAGCGAAAGAGACCCAGTACTTC.

The rearrangement links TRBV7-3 to TRBJ2-3; no firm D call. The germline V and J ends were trimmed by 4 bases and 2 bases, with 13 bases remaining between them. Germline V gene sequence: CDR1 SGHTA, CDR2 FQGTGA. The CDR3 sequence is 15 residues long. This CDR3 reads CASSSNLNPTDTQYF. CDR3 sequence (DNA): TGTGCCAGCAGCTCCAACTTAAATCCCACAGATACGCAGTATTTT.

The chain combines TRBV19 with TRBJ2-5; D is ambiguous. CDR1 LNHDA and CDR2 SQIVND come from the germline V gene (reference sequence). The CDR3 is made up of 14 amino acids. V dropped 3 bases and J dropped 5 bases, with 13 bases sitting between them. The CDR3 sequence: CASSMGARRETQYF. Written as DNA, the CDR3 is TGTGCCAGTAGTATGGGCGCGAGAAGGGAGACCCAGTACTTC.

V usage is TRBV19 and J usage is TRBJ2-1; 7 nucleotides align to TRBD1. Germline lookup yields CDR1 LNHDA and CDR2 SQIVND (reference sequence). The CDR3 runs to 14 residues. Losses at the gene ends were 6 bases for V and 3 bases for J; bases not matched to a gene: 5. In DNA, the CDR3 is TGTGCCAGTAGCGGGACAGACGGCTACAATGAGCAGTTCTTC. Translation gives CASSGTDGYNEQFF.

J is TRBJ1-5 and V is TRBV6-5, with D possibly being TRBD1 (5 bases). Trimming shortened V by 2 bases and J by 5 bases, and 13 bases separated the two germline ends. This CDR3 region has 15 residues. CDR1 and CDR2 from the germline V gene are MNHEY and SVGAGI. The CDR3 bases are TGTGCCAGCAGTTACGGAGGGGAGGGAGATCAGCCCCAGCATTTT. Protein sequence: CASSYGGEGDQPQHF.

J is TRBJ2-3 and V is TRBV6-1, with TRBD1 identical over 7 bases. V lost 4 bases and J lost 1; bases outside the gene matches: 8. Germline CDR1 and CDR2: MNHNS and SASEGT. The CDR3 sequence is 16 residues long. The chain's CDR3 is CASSGYRGKGTDTQYF. The CDR3 bases are TGTGCCAGCAGTGGCTACAGGGGTAAGGGCACAGATACGCAGTATTTT.

The chain has TRBV4-1 and TRBJ2-3, with 14 bases that match TRBD2. Looked up from germline, CDR1 is MGHRA and CDR2 is YSYEKL. CDR3 length equals 19 residues. With 2 bases clipped from V and 4 bases from J, the junction kept 11 bases outside the gene matches. The CDR3 region is CASSQLYTGTSGGPDTQYF. CDR3 nucleotides: TGCGCCAGCAGCCAACTCTATACGGGGACTAGCGGGGGCCCAGATACGCAGTATTTT.

The V call is TRBV5-1, the J call TRBJ1-1, with a possible D match to TRBD1 (5 bases). The CDR3 length is 15 residues. Trimming shortened V by 3 bases and J by 1 base, and 13 bases separated the two germline ends. In germline, CDR1 is SGHRS, CDR2 YFSETQ. CDR3 loop: CASSWRGRTNTEAFF. The CDR3 DNA is TGCGCCAGCAGCTGGAGGGGCAGGACGAACACTGAAGCTTTCTTT. Using reference TRBV5-1 and TRBJ1-1 for the parts outside the CDR3, the full variable domain is KAGVTQTPRYLIKTRGQQVTLSCSPISGHRSVSWYQQTPGQGLQFLFEYFSETQRNKGNFPGRFSGRQFSNSRSEMNVSTLELGDSALYLCASSWRGRTNTEAFFGQGTRLTVV.

This clone was seen only a few times. The gene calls are TRBV24-1 and TRBJ2-7, with D possibly matching TRBD1 (6 bases). V lost 1 base and J 3 bases, leaving 15 bases between the germline ends. This CDR3 has 16 residues. CDR1 and CDR2 (germline): KGHDR, SFDVKD. The CDR3 region is CATSDLVSIQGYEQYV. CDR3 coding DNA: TGTGCCACCAGTGATTTAGTCAGCATACAGGGCTACGAGCAGTACGTC.

This clone was detected once. Other DNA sequences in this specimen translate into the identical CDR3. J is TRBJ2-3 and V is TRBV5-4; D gene uncertain. This CDR3 has 11 amino acids. The ends were cut back, 2 bases at V and 6 bases at J, with 4 bases in the middle. CDR1 is SGHNT and CDR2 is YYREEE in the germline V gene (reference sequence). CDR3 DNA: TGTGCCAGCAGCTTCGGGGATACGCAGTATTTT. This codes for CASSFGDTQYF.

The rearrangement uses TRBV7-9 and TRBJ1-1; D ambiguous. Germline lookup yields CDR1 SEHNR and CDR2 FQNEAQ (reference sequence). The CDR3 sequence is 13 residues long. V lost 3 bases, J lost 1 base, and 6 bases lay in between. CDR3 region: CASSFSENTEAFF. For the CDR3, the DNA is TGTGCCAGCAGCTTTTCAGAGAACACTGAAGCTTTCTTT.

This clone was recorded once. The V call is TRBV7-2, the J call TRBJ1-1; D unresolved. This CDR3 region has 13 residues. CDR1 and CDR2 from the germline V gene are SGHTA and FQGNSA. Trimming took 4 bases from V and 6 from J, leaving 12 bases between them. Here the CDR3 reads CASSSGRFSEAFF. For the CDR3, the DNA is TGTGCCAGCAGCTCGGGTCGTTTCTCTGAAGCTTTCTTT.

The table lists this clone with a count of one. The V and J genes are TRBV19 and TRBJ2-7; TRBD1 might be the D (6 bases). The V and J ends lost 7 bases and 1 base respectively, with 11 bases between them. Looked up from germline, CDR1 is LNHDA and CDR2 is SQIVND (reference sequence). The CDR3 has 13 residues. The CDR3 bases are TGTGCCAGTACTGGACAGAGATCCTACGAGCAGTACTTC. It is translated as CASTGQRSYEQYF. Together with reference TRBV19 and TRBJ2-7, the CDR3 gives the full variable domain: DGGITQSPKYLFRKEGQNVTLSCEQNLNHDAMYWYRQDPGQGLRLIYYSQIVNDFQKGDIAEGYSVSREKKESFPLTVTSAQKNPTAFYLCASTGQRSYEQYFGPGTRLTVT.

The chain employs TRBV9 and TRBJ1-1, with D unresolved. V was shortened by 0 bases and J by 0 bases, with 6 bases between the two germline ends. Germline V gene data show CDR1 as SGDLS and CDR2 as YYNGEE. This CDR3 has 14 amino acids. CDR3 bases: TGTGCCAGCAGCGTAGGTGAGGTGAACACTGAAGCTTTCTTT. It translates to CASSVGEVNTEAFF. The full variable domain, in which reference TRBV9 and TRBJ1-1 provide the parts outside the CDR3, is DSGVTQTPKHLITATGQRVTLRCSPRSGDLSVYWYQQSLDQGLQFLIQYYNGEERAKGNILERFSAQQFPDLHSELNLSSLELGDSALYFCASSVGEVNTEAFFGQGTRLTVV.

This chain joins TRBV5-4 and TRBJ1-2; 7 nucleotides agree with TRBD1. V lost 0 bases, J lost 4 bases, and 6 bases stayed unmatched. The germline V gene has CDR1 SGHNT and CDR2 YYREEE (reference sequence). This CDR3 comprises 15 residues. CDR3 residues: CASSLGATGPYGYTF. The CDR3 nucleotides read TGTGCCAGCAGCTTGGGGGCGACAGGGCCCTATGGCTACACCTTC. The entire variable domain, with the rest obtained from reference TRBV5-4 and TRBJ1-2, is as follows: ETGVTQSPTHLIKTRGQQVTLRCSSQSGHNTVSWYQQALGQGPQFIFQYYREEENGRGNFPPRFSGLQFPNYSSELNVNALELDDSALYLCASSLGATGPYGYTFGSGTRLTVV.

In DNA, the CDR3 is TGTGCCAGCAGCTCGACAGCATTGAACACAGATACGCAGTATTTT. It codes for CASSSTALNTDTQYF. The chain combines TRBV7-8 with TRBJ2-3; D is perhaps TRBD1 (5 bases). CDR3 length: 15 amino acids. V was shortened by 4 bases and J by 2 bases, with 13 bases between the two germline ends. Germline CDR1 and CDR2: SGHVS and FQNEAQ.

The chain combines TRBV23-1 with TRBJ1-2; D not resolved. TRBV23-1 is an ORF for which the function is uncertain. This CDR3 comprises 9 residues. Trimming took 8 bases from V and 9 from J, leaving 7 bases between them. In DNA form, the CDR3 reads TGCGCCAGCCCTAAGTGCTACACCTTC. It codes for CASPKCYTF.

The rearrangement links TRBV7-9 to TRBJ1-1; D is possibly TRBD1 (5 bases). CDR3 length equals 12 residues. The ends were cut back, 1 base at V and 8 bases at J, with 8 bases in the middle. Germline lookup yields CDR1 SEHNR and CDR2 FQNEAQ (reference sequence). CDR3 region: CASSLGQGEAFF. The CDR3 DNA reads TGTGCCAGCAGCTTAGGGCAGGGAGAAGCTTTCTTT.

This clone was detected once. At one end, the junction sequence differs from germline, possibly due to a read error. This sequence joins TRBV7-7 and TRBJ1-5; D may be TRBD1 (5 bases). Germline CDR1 reads SSHAT; CDR2 reads FNYEAQ (reference sequence). The CDR3 loop spans 13 amino acids. The CDR3 DNA is TGTGCTAGCAGCGGGGGGGGACATCAGCCCCAGCATTTT. It codes for CASSGGGHQPQHF.

The gene calls are TRBV6-5 and TRBJ2-7, with 10 bases matching TRBD1. The CDR3 sequence is 16 residues long. V lost 3 bases to trimming and J lost 3 bases; unmatched junction nucleotides: 8. Germline loops: CDR1 MNHEY, CDR2 SVGAGI. For the CDR3, the DNA is TGTGCCAGCAGTTATTCATGGGGACAGGGGTTCTACGAGCAGTACTTC. Residues: CASSYSWGQGFYEQYF.

The chain's CDR3 is CASSEWGGGPGNTIYF. As DNA, the CDR3 is TGTGCCAGCAGTGAATGGGGCGGGGGACCAGGAAACACCATATATTTT. This chain uses TRBV6-1 with TRBJ1-3, with a weak D call TRBD1 (5 bases). The length of the CDR3 is 16 residues. The germline V and J ends were trimmed by 2 bases and 4 bases, with 15 bases remaining between them. CDR1 and CDR2 from the germline V gene are MNHNS and SASEGT.

Of note for this clone: A junction boundary mismatches the germline segment, possibly from a read error. V gene TRBV19 combines with J gene TRBJ1-6; D is uncertain. Germline lookup yields CDR1 LNHDA and CDR2 SQIVND (reference sequence). The CDR3 totals 16 residues. CDR3 residues: CASSDGSLGEIHPRFF. Here the CDR3 DNA reads TGTGCCAGTAGCGACGGGAGTTTGGGCGAAATCCATCCCCGTTTTTTT.

This clone was seen many times. The chain couples TRBV30 to TRBJ2-1, with 7 bases identical to TRBD1. The CDR3 runs 11 residues. In germline, CDR1 is GTSNPN, CDR2 SVGIG (reference sequence). Trimming at V came to 2 bases and at J to 14 bases, leaving 6 bases not matched to a gene. CDR3 amino acids: CAWSHPTGKFF. In DNA, the CDR3 is TGTGCCTGGAGTCATCCGACAGGGAAGTTCTTC.

The chain is built from TRBV2 and TRBJ2-5; 9 bases map to TRBD2. CDR3 length equals 14 residues. J lost 5 bases, V lost 4 bases, and 5 bases had no gene match. Germline V gives CDR1 SNHLY, CDR2 FYNNEI. The DNA of the CDR3 is TGTGCCAGCAGTGGGCGGGAGGGCCGTGAGACCCAGTACTTC. It yields the protein CASSGREGRETQYF.

The rearrangement uses TRBV28 and TRBJ2-5; 8 positions agree with TRBD2. Per the germline V gene, CDR1 is MDHEN and CDR2 is SYDVKM. With 2 bases clipped from V and 5 bases from J, the junction kept 4 bases outside the gene matches. The CDR3 extends over 14 amino acids. The CDR3 protein is CASSLAGGGETQYF. CDR3 sequence (DNA): TGTGCCAGCAGTTTAGCGGGAGGAGGGGAGACCCAGTACTTC.

The genes are TRBV19 and TRBJ2-3; 11 bases are shared with TRBD2. The CDR3 spans 16 residues. Germline CDR1 LNHDA, CDR2 SQIVND (reference sequence). The V and J ends lost 4 bases and 9 bases, in that order; junction bases with no gene match: 12. DNA for the CDR3: TGTGCCAGTAGTAAGCGGGGACTAGCGGAGGGTGGAACGCAGTATTTT. Translating gives CASSKRGLAEGGTQYF.

J is TRBJ1-6 and V is TRBV3-1 (or the pseudogene TRBV3-2); a weak D match, TRBD1 (5 bases). With 4 bases removed from V and 5 bases from J, the gap between germline ends came to 9 bases. Per germline, CDR1 LGHDT and CDR2 YNNKEL (reference sequence). CDR3 length: 14 amino acids. The CDR3 region has the DNA TGTGCCAGCAGCCCCACGGGGGATAATTCACCCCTCCACTTT. It translates to CASSPTGDNSPLHF.